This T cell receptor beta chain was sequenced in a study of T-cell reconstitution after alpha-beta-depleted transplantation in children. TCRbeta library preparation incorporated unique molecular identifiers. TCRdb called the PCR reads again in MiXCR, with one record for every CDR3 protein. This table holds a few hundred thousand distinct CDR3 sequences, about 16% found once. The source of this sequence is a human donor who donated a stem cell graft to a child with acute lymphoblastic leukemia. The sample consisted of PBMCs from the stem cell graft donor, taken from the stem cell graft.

The CDR3 region has the DNA TGCGCCAGCAGTGAGCCCGTCGGTCCCACCTACGAGCAGTACTTC. Protein product: CASSEPVGPTYEQYF. V usage is TRBV10-2 and J usage is TRBJ2-7; D ambiguous. There are 15 residues in the CDR3. In germline, CDR1 is WSHSY, CDR2 SAAADI. The V gene lost 2 bases and the J gene lost 2 bases, with 13 bases spanning the gap.